This TCR beta chain was recorded in a study of T-cell reconstitution after alpha-beta-depleted transplantation in children. TCRbeta library preparation incorporated unique molecular identifiers. TCRdb ran MiXCR on the PCR reads and lists one entry per CDR3 protein. The sample lists 55,000 to 70,000 distinct CDR3 sequences, roughly a tenth seen once, with around 13% in the top ten. This clonotype was counted many times. Antigen unknown. Relative to the germline gene, one junction end is altered; a read error may explain this. The CDR3 runs 8 residues. CDR1 SEHNR and CDR2 FQNEAQ come from the germline V gene (reference sequence). The study's findings and limits: The origin of high day-60 TCRbeta diversity in some patients lay in surviving recipient T cells and thymic progenitors. After one year, T-cell counts and TCRbeta diversity mostly came from new T cells. After transplant, at about two months, alpha-beta T cells were reportedly derived from several hundred expanded graft clones.

The chain combines TRBV7-9 with TRBJ2-4; D remains unclear. The source material was PBMCs, sampled before TCRalphabeta/CD19-depleted stem cell transplant. This sequence originates from a boy aged 5 to 17 with acute myeloid leukemia, due to receive a stem cell transplant. The CDR3 loop reads CASSPGQF. DNA for the CDR3: TGTGCCAGCAGCCCCGGGCAGTTC.